The 32 T cell receptor beta chains presented below share a single source sample, sequenced in a study of shared clonotypes between healthy human individuals. The assay was immunoSEQ multiplex PCR, and TCRdb's table has in-frame clones only and misses some. The data contain about half a million clones, 70% to 80% of them singletons. The sequencing input was PBMCs. The receptors were gathered from a woman in her thirties or forties in good health. Some clones in this sample may be carry-over from other donors' samples.

This chain uses TRBV15 with TRBJ2-3; 9 nucleotides agree with TRBD1. CDR1 is LNHNV, CDR2 YYDKDF, per germline (reference sequence). This CDR3 has 15 amino acids. Trimming cost V 1 base and J 6 bases; bases outside gene matches: 5. Here the CDR3 DNA reads TGTGCCACCAGCAGAGGACAGGGGGTTTGGGATACGCAGTATTTT. Its protein product is CATSRGQGVWDTQYF.

This clone was seen just once. This chain links TRBV4-1 with TRBJ2-3; tentatively, D is TRBD2 (6 bases). The CDR3 contains 15 residues. The V end was cut by 1 base, the J end by 0 bases, with 8 bases between. The V gene's germline CDR1 is MGHRA and CDR2 YSYEKL. In DNA form, the CDR3 reads TGCGCCAGCAGCCAAGCAGGGACTAGCACAGATACGCAGTATTTT. Translated, it gives CASSQAGTSTDTQYF.

The chain carries TRBV6-1 and TRBJ1-5; tentatively, D is TRBD1 (5 bases). The V gene's germline CDR1 is MNHNS and CDR2 SASEGT. This CDR3 is 13 amino acids long. Trimming removed 3 bases at V and 7 bases at J, with 10 bases between. The CDR3 sequence: CASSETWGQPQHF. The CDR3 DNA reads as TGTGCCAGCAGTGAGACGTGGGGGCAGCCCCAGCATTTT.

The chain has TRBV29-1 and TRBJ2-7; 8 nucleotides agree with TRBD1. Germline V gives CDR1 SQVTM, CDR2 ANQGSEA. With 3 bases clipped from V and 7 bases from J, the junction kept 11 bases outside the gene matches. This CDR3 is 14 amino acids long. This CDR3 reads CSVDPGQVLREQYF. Written as DNA, the CDR3 is TGCAGCGTTGACCCGGGACAGGTCCTTAGAGAGCAGTACTTC.

V and J are TRBV28 and TRBJ1-5; tentatively, D is TRBD1 (5 bases). This CDR3 has 14 residues. Germline-derived CDR1 and CDR2 are MDHEN and SYDVKM. The V end was cut by 1 base, the J end by 11 bases, with 15 bases between. CDR3 loop: CASSLFGDGRSQHF. CDR3 DNA: TGTGCCAGCAGTTTATTCGGGGACGGAAGGTCCCAGCATTTT.

This clone was observed once. J is TRBJ2-3 and V is TRBV18; TRBD2 agrees at 10 bases. There are 17 residues in the CDR3. Per germline, CDR1 KGHSH and CDR2 LQKENI. V lost 6 bases to trimming and J lost 1 base; unmatched junction nucleotides: 10. The CDR3 region has the DNA TGTGCCAGCTCTTTGACTAGCGGGCGGGCTGGCACAGATACGCAGTATTTT. Its translation: CASSLTSGRAGTDTQYF. Supplemented by reference TRBV18 and TRBJ2-3, the full variable domain reads NAGVMQNPRHLVRRRGQEARLRCSPMKGHSHVYWYRQLPEEGLKFMVYLQKENIIDESGMPKERFSAEFPKEGPSILRIQQVVRGDSAAYFCASSLTSGRAGTDTQYFGPGTRLTVL.

Points on this clone: A junction end diverges from the germline sequence, so it may reflect a read error. The chain employs TRBV19 and TRBJ1-1; D possibly corresponds to TRBD1 (5 bases). The CDR3 totals 12 residues. CDR1 is LNHDA, CDR2 SQIVND, per germline (reference sequence). The CDR3 sequence is CASRMWGSEAFF. The CDR3 DNA reads as TGTGCCAGTCGTATGTGGGGCTCTGAAGCTTTCTTT.

The chain recombines TRBV2 with TRBJ2-3; the D is unclear. Trimming shortened V by 6 bases and J by 2 bases, and 12 bases separated the two germline ends. Per germline, CDR1 SNHLY and CDR2 FYNNEI. CDR3 length: 14 amino acids. CDR3 DNA sequence: TGTGCCAGCAGCAGTAAGTCCTCCACAGATACGCAGTATTTT. Its translation: CASSSKSSTDTQYF.

This clone was seen only a few times. The rearrangement links TRBV30 to TRBJ2-5; 8 bases are shared with TRBD2. J lost 3 bases, V lost 3 bases, and 3 bases had no gene match. Germline V gene lookup returns CDR1 GTSNPN and CDR2 SVGIG (reference sequence). CDR3 size: 13 residues. CDR3 coding DNA: TGTGCCTGGAGAAAGCGGGGGAAAGAGACCCAGTACTTC. Its translation: CAWRKRGKETQYF.

The rearrangement links TRBV28 to TRBJ1-4; TRBD1 might be the D (5 bases). Germline-derived CDR1 and CDR2 are MDHEN and SYDVKM. Trimming removed 1 base from V and 5 bases from J, with 8 bases in between. CDR3 length equals 14 residues. CDR3 region: CASSLSGLNEKLFF. In DNA, the CDR3 is TGTGCCAGCAGTTTATCAGGGTTAAATGAAAAACTGTTTTTT.

V gene TRBV5-4 combines with J gene TRBJ1-1, with D perhaps matching TRBD1 (5 bases). There are 14 residues in the CDR3. Germline V CDR1 and CDR2: SGHNT, YYREEE (reference sequence). V dropped 2 bases and J dropped 4 bases, with 12 bases sitting between them. CDR3 DNA: TGTGCCAGCAGCTTCCCAGGGCTACGCACTGAAGCTTTCTTT. It yields the protein CASSFPGLRTEAFF.

As for this clone: A far more abundant clone sits one base away, making this likely a read error. J is TRBJ2-2 and V is TRBV13; perhaps D is TRBD1 or TRBD2 (5 bases each). This CDR3 region has 14 residues. Germline-derived CDR1 and CDR2 are PRHDT and FYEKMQ (reference sequence). CDR3 bases: TGTGCCAGCAGGTCAGGGACGGACACCGGGGAGCGGTTTTTT. Its translation: CASRSGTDTGERFF.

The rearrangement uses TRBV27 and TRBJ1-4; a weak D match, TRBD1 (6 bases). The CDR3 loop spans 17 amino acids. Germline lookup yields CDR1 MNHEY and CDR2 SMNVEV (reference sequence). The V end was cut by 6 bases, the J end by 4 bases, with 21 bases between. The CDR3 bases are TGTGCCAGCAGACCCCTCGCAGGGGCCCCGGGTAATGAAAAACTGTTTTTT. Translation: CASRPLAGAPGNEKLFF.

As DNA, the CDR3 is TGTGCCAGCAGCACGGCCGGGACTAGCGGACCTTACAATGAGCAGTTCTTC. Translating it yields CASSTAGTSGPYNEQFF. The gene calls are TRBV13 and TRBJ2-1, with 11 bases lining up with TRBD2. This CDR3 has 17 residues. Germline assignment: CDR1 PRHDT and CDR2 FYEKMQ (reference sequence). The J segment lost 4 bases and the V segment lost 5 bases, leaving 10 bases of the junction unmatched. The entire variable domain, with the rest obtained from reference TRBV13 and TRBJ2-1, is as follows: AAGVIQSPRHLIKEKRETATLKCYPIPRHDTVYWYQQGPGQDPQFLISFYEKMQSDKGSIPDRFSAQQFSDYHSELNMSSLELGDSALYFCASSTAGTSGPYNEQFFGPGTRLTVL.

This clone was counted ten times or more. Here the CDR3 reads CASSEGAGGVTEAFF. In DNA form, the CDR3 reads TGTGCCAGCAGTGAGGGGGCGGGGGGAGTCACTGAAGCTTTCTTT. The rearrangement links TRBV25-1 to TRBJ1-1, with D possibly being TRBD1 (6 bases). The CDR3 runs 15 residues. Germline loops: CDR1 MGHDK, CDR2 SYGVNS. Between the trimmed V and J ends, which lost 3 bases and 4 bases, there was a span of 15 bases. Full variable domain (remainder filled in from reference TRBV25-1 and TRBJ1-1): EADIYQTPRYLVIGTGKKITLECSQTMGHDKMYWYQQDPGMELHLIHYSYGVNSTEKGDLSSESTVSRIRTEHFPLTLESARPSHTSQYLCASSEGAGGVTEAFFGQGTRLTVV.

This clone was seen a handful of times. This sequence joins TRBV7-2 and TRBJ2-5, with 10 bases lining up with TRBD1. J gave up 5 bases and V 4 bases, and 7 bases lay outside the gene matches. This CDR3 has 15 residues. Germline values: CDR1 SGHTA, CDR2 FQGNSA. The CDR3 region is CASSYRDRGRETQYF. CDR3 in DNA: TGTGCCAGCAGCTACCGGGACAGGGGTCGGGAGACCCAGTACTTC.

The chain carries TRBV7-2 and TRBJ1-1; D is unclear. CDR1 and CDR2 from the germline V gene are SGHTA and FQGNSA. The CDR3 has 18 amino acids. The V and J ends lost 1 base and 1 base respectively, with 19 bases between them. The CDR3 reads CASSLVLARATQNTEAFF. The CDR3 DNA follows: TGTGCCAGCAGCTTAGTTTTGGCGAGGGCGACCCAGAACACTGAAGCTTTCTTT.

The V gene is TRBV19, the J gene TRBJ2-7; 13 positions match TRBD2. CDR3 length: 18 amino acids. V lost 3 bases, J lost 6 bases, and 14 bases stayed unmatched. Germline V gene data show CDR1 as LNHDA and CDR2 as SQIVND (reference sequence). The CDR3 sequence is CASSMAPSLAGGPFEQYF. The CDR3 DNA reads TGTGCCAGTAGTATGGCCCCATCACTAGCGGGAGGGCCTTTCGAGCAGTACTTC.

The sample holds one count of this clone. V gene TRBV5-1 combines with J gene TRBJ2-2; D call uncertain. The CDR3 covers 15 residues. Germline CDR1 and CDR2: SGHRS and YFSETQ. Trimming took off 0 bases at V and 0 bases at J, with 6 bases between the two ends. CDR3 loop: CASSLEGANTGELFF. CDR3 nucleotides: TGCGCCAGCAGCTTGGAGGGCGCGAACACCGGGGAGCTGTTTTTT.

The chain joins TRBV2 to TRBJ1-5; D gene unclear. Trimming left V 5 bases short and J 4 bases short, with 12 bases between. Germline CDR1 and CDR2: SNHLY and FYNNEI. This CDR3 region has 14 residues. CDR3: CASSRARENQPQHF. CDR3 coding DNA: TGTGCCAGCAGTCGGGCCAGAGAAAATCAGCCCCAGCATTTT.

The rearrangement joins TRBV7-2 to TRBJ2-3; tentatively, D is TRBD2 (5 bases). V lost 4 bases to trimming and J lost 2 bases, with 10 bases between them. Germline CDR1 SGHTA, CDR2 FQGNSA. The CDR3 covers 14 residues. CDR3 nucleotides: TGTGCCAGCAGCTCCGGACTCTCCACAGATACGCAGTATTTT. It yields the protein CASSSGLSTDTQYF.

This sequence joins TRBV5-6 and TRBJ1-1, with 7 bases identical to TRBD1. The V segment lost 3 bases and the J segment 4 bases; nucleotides outside the gene matches: 9. The CDR3 runs to 15 residues. Germline V gives CDR1 SGHDT, CDR2 YYEEEE. As DNA, the CDR3 is TGTGCCAGCAGCTCCTCAAGACAGGGAAGCACTGAAGCTTTCTTT. Its protein product is CASSSSRQGSTEAFF.

The rearrangement joins TRBV5-4 to TRBJ2-3; D may be TRBD1 or TRBD2 (6 bases each). In germline, CDR1 is SGHNT, CDR2 YYREEE (reference sequence). CDR3 length equals 17 residues. V gave up 4 bases and J gave up 4 bases, with 22 bases separating them. The CDR3 sequence: CASSTEPHGGASDTQYF. The CDR3 nucleotides read TGTGCCAGCAGCACGGAGCCCCACGGGGGCGCATCAGATACGCAGTATTTT. The variable domain in full, completed from reference TRBV5-4 and TRBJ2-3, reads ETGVTQSPTHLIKTRGQQVTLRCSSQSGHNTVSWYQQALGQGPQFIFQYYREEENGRGNFPPRFSGLQFPNYSSELNVNALELDDSALYLCASSTEPHGGASDTQYFGPGTRLTVL.

This chain uses TRBV6-5 with TRBJ1-1; D call uncertain. Germline V gene sequence: CDR1 MNHEY, CDR2 SVGAGI. The length of the CDR3 is 14 residues. V lost 3 bases to trimming and J lost 4 bases, with 12 bases between them. The CDR3 region is CASSYVTLSTEAFF. The CDR3 DNA is TGTGCCAGCAGTTATGTGACTTTAAGCACTGAAGCTTTCTTT.

This chain connects TRBV19 to TRBJ2-2; D gene ambiguous. Germline V gene sequence: CDR1 LNHDA, CDR2 SQIVND (reference sequence). The V end lost 3 bases, the J end lost 5 bases, and 10 bases lay between the germline ends. This CDR3 spans 14 amino acids. CDR3 DNA: TGTGCCAGTAGTATGGTTACCGATACCGGGGAGCTGTTTTTT. Translation gives CASSMVTDTGELFF. The whole variable domain, remainder taken from reference TRBV19 and TRBJ2-2, is DGGITQSPKYLFRKEGQNVTLSCEQNLNHDAMYWYRQDPGQGLRLIYYSQIVNDFQKGDIAEGYSVSREKKESFPLTVTSAQKNPTAFYLCASSMVTDTGELFFGEGSRLTVL.

This clone was found once. The chain carries TRBV5-4 and TRBJ2-3; 13 positions match TRBD2. The CDR3 contains 16 residues. With 4 bases clipped from V and 4 bases from J, the junction kept 6 bases outside the gene matches. Germline assignment: CDR1 SGHNT and CDR2 YYREEE (reference sequence). CDR3 amino acids: CASSTGLAGVADTQYF. The CDR3 DNA is TGTGCCAGCAGCACCGGACTAGCGGGAGTGGCAGATACGCAGTATTTT.

The rearrangement uses TRBV25-1 and TRBJ2-1; 12 nucleotides line up with TRBD2. The length of the CDR3 is 16 residues. CDR1 MGHDK and CDR2 SYGVNS come from the germline V gene. Trimming at V came to 4 bases and at J to 2 bases, leaving 3 bases not matched to a gene. CDR3 coding DNA: TGTGCCAGCAGTGGGACTAGCGGGACAGCCTACAATGAGCAGTTCTTC. Translated: CASSGTSGTAYNEQFF. Using reference TRBV25-1 and TRBJ2-1 for the parts outside the CDR3, the full variable domain is EADIYQTPRYLVIGTGKKITLECSQTMGHDKMYWYQQDPGMELHLIHYSYGVNSTEKGDLSSESTVSRIRTEHFPLTLESARPSHTSQYLCASSGTSGTAYNEQFFGPGTRLTVL.

About this clone itself: This sequence is one base from a far larger clone and is likely a read error. Different DNA sequences within this sample yield the same CDR3. The V gene is TRBV13, the J gene TRBJ2-7; D assignment may be TRBD1 or TRBD2 (5 bases each). V was pared by 3 bases and J by 0 bases, with 9 bases between. The CDR3 is 14 amino acids. The germline V gene encodes CDR1 PRHDT and CDR2 FYEKMQ (reference sequence). The CDR3 sequence is CASSLGVPSYEQYF. CDR3 DNA: TGTGCCAGCAGCTTGGGGGTCCCCTCCTACGAGCAGTACTTC.

In the case of this clone: Other DNA sequences within the sample encode an identical CDR3. The chain is built from TRBV5-1 and TRBJ2-3, with D unclear. V lost 0 bases and J 2 bases, leaving 7 bases between the germline ends. CDR3 size: 14 residues. Germline V gives CDR1 SGHRS, CDR2 YFSETQ. DNA of the CDR3: TGCGCCAGCAGCTTGGGCGGACCCACAGATACGCAGTATTTT. It codes for CASSLGGPTDTQYF.

V is TRBV19 and J is TRBJ2-5; TRBD2 might be the D (6 bases). Germline V gene data show CDR1 as LNHDA and CDR2 as SQIVND (reference sequence). The CDR3 extends over 13 amino acids. V was clipped by 6 bases and J by 5 bases, with 13 bases between them. CDR3 region: CASSQLAWETQYF. The CDR3 region has the DNA TGTGCCAGTAGCCAACTAGCATGGGAGACCCAGTACTTC.

V gene TRBV28 combines with J gene TRBJ2-5; D may be TRBD2 (6 bases). The CDR3 is made up of 13 amino acids. Germline CDR1 and CDR2: MDHEN and SYDVKM. Between the trimmed V and J ends, which lost 3 bases and 3 bases, there was a span of 8 bases. The CDR3 DNA reads TGTGCCAGCAGTTTTACGGGAGAAGAGACCCAGTACTTC. It translates to CASSFTGEETQYF.

The chain links TRBV29-1 to TRBJ1-4; D is unclear. The CDR3 sequence is 13 residues long. Looked up from germline, CDR1 is SQVTM and CDR2 is ANQGSEA. V was pared by 4 bases and J by 8 bases, with 14 bases between. In DNA form, the CDR3 reads TGCAGCGTTGGGTGGGAAATTGGGGAAAAACTGTTTTTT. This encodes CSVGWEIGEKLFF.